The TCR beta chain under discussion was sequenced for a study of identical twins. A template switching step contributed a universal primer site, while unique molecular identifiers were present in the cDNA. Each CDR3 protein is one row after TCRdb ran MiXCR on the 5' RACE reads. The sample has approximately 260,000 distinct CDR3 sequences, roughly 13% seen once; the top ten hold around 8.3%. Points from the study as a whole: Monozygotic twin pairs showed more out-of-frame TCR alpha sharing than models estimated. Abundant cord blood beta clonotypes carried fewer insertions; memory repertoires showed none. Twins showed weaker excess sharing in their beta out-of-frame sequences.

For this clonotype: Its target is unknown.

The V gene's germline CDR1 is SGHAT and CDR2 FQNNGV. The V segment lost 5 bases and the J segment 0 bases; nucleotides outside the gene matches: 15. The CDR3 runs to 20 residues. The receptor was derived from a woman aged 18-29 years in good health. The chain links TRBV11-2 to TRBJ2-7; 14 bases are shared with TRBD2. The sequencing sample was made of memory (CD45RO+) T cells sorted from blood. The CDR3 loop reads CASSPLGTSGRGAVSYEQYF. The CDR3 DNA reads as TGTGCCAGCAGCCCTCTAGGGACTAGCGGGAGAGGGGCGGTCTCCTACGAGCAGTACTTC.